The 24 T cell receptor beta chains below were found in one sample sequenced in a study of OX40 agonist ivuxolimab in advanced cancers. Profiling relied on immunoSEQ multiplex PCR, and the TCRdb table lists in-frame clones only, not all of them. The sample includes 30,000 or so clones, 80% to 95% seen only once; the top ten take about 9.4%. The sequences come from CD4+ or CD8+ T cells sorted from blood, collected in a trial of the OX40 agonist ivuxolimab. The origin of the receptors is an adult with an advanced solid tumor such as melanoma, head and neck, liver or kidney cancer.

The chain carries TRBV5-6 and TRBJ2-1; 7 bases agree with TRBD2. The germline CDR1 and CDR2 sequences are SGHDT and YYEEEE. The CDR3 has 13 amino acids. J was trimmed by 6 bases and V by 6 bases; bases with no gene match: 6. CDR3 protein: CASMILASNEQFF. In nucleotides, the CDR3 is TGTGCCAGCATGATACTAGCGAGCAATGAGCAGTTCTTC. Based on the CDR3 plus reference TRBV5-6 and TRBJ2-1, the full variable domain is DAGVTQSPTHLIKTRGQQVTLRCSPKSGHDTVSWYQQALGQGPQFIFQYYEEEERQRGNFPDRFSGHQFPNYSSELNVNALLLGDSALYLCASMILASNEQFFGPGTRLTVL.

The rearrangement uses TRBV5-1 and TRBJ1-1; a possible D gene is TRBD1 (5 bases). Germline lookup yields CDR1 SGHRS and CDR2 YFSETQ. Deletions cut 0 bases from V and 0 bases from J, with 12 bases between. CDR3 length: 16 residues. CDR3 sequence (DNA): TGCGCCAGCAGCTTGGGAGGGTGGGGCATGAACACTGAAGCTTTCTTT. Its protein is CASSLGGWGMNTEAFF.

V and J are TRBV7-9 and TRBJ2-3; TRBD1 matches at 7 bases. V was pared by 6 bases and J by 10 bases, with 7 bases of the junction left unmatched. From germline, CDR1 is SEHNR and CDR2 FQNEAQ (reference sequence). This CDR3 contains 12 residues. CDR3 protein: CASSSTGEAQYF. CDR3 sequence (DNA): TGTGCCAGCAGTTCCACAGGGGAAGCGCAGTATTTT.

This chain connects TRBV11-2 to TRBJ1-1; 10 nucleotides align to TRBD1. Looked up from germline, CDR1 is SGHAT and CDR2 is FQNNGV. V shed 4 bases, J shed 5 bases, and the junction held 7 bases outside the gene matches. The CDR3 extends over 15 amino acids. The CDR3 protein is CASSSKTGGGTEAFF. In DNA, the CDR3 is TGTGCCAGCAGCTCTAAGACAGGGGGCGGGACTGAAGCTTTCTTT.

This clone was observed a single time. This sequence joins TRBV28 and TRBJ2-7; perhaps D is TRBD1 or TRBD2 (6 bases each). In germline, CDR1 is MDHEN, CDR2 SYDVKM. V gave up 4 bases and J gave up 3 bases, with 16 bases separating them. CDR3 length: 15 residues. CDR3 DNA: TGTGCCAGCAGTTCCCTTTCGGGGGCAAACTACGAGCAGTACTTC. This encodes CASSSLSGANYEQYF. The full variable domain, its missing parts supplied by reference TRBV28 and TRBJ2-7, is DVKVTQSSRYLVKRTGEKVFLECVQDMDHENMFWYRQDPGLGLRLIYFSYDVKMKEKGDIPEGYSVSREKKERFSLILESASTNQTSMYLCASSSLSGANYEQYFGPGTRLTVT.

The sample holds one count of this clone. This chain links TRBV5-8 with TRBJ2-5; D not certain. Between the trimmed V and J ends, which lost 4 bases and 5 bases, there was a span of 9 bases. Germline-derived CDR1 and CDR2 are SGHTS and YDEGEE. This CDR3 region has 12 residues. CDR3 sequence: CASSPTGETQYF. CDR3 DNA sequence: TGTGCCAGCAGCCCCACCGGGGAGACCCAGTACTTC.

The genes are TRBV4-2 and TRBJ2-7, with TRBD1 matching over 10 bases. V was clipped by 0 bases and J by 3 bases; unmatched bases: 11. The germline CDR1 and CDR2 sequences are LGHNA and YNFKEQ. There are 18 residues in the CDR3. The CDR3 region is CASSQDQVSGQGFYEQYF. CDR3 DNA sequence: TGTGCCAGCAGCCAAGATCAAGTGTCGGGACAGGGGTTCTACGAGCAGTACTTC.

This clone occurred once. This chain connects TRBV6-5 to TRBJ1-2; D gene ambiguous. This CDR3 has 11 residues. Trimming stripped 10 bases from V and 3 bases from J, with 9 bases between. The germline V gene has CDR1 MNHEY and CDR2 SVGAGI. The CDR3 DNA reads TGTGCCACCTGGACTGACTATGGCTACACCTTC. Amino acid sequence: CATWTDYGYTF.

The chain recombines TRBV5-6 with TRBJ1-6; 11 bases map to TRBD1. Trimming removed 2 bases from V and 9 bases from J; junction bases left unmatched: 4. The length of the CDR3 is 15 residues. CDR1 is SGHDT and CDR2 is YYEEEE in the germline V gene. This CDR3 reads CASSFGTGGVSPLHF. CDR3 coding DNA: TGTGCCAGCAGCTTTGGGACAGGGGGTGTTTCACCCCTCCACTTT.

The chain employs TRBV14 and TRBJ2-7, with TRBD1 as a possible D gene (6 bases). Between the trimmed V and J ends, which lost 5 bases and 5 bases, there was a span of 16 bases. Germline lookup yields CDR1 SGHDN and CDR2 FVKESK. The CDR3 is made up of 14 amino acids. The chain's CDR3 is CASSERYRDHEQYF. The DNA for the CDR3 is TGTGCCAGCAGCGAGAGATACAGGGACCACGAGCAGTACTTC.

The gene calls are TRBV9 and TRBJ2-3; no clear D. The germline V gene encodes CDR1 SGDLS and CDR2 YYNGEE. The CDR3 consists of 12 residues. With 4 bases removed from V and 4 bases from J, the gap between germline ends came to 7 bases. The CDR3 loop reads CASSIIADTQYF. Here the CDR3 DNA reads TGTGCCAGCAGCATTATAGCAGATACGCAGTATTTT.

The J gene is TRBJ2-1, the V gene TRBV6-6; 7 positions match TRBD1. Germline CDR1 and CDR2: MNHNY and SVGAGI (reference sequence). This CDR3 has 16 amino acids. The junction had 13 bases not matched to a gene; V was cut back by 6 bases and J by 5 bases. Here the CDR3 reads CASRDSPGQRNNEQFF. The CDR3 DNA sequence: TGTGCCAGCAGAGATTCCCCGGGACAGCGCAACAATGAGCAGTTCTTC.

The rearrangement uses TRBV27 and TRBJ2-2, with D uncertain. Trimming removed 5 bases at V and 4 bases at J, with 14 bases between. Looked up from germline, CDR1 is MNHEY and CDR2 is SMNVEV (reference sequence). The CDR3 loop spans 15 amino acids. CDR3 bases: TGTGCCAGCAGTACCGGGTCGGTGTCCACCGGGGAGCTGTTTTTT. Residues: CASSTGSVSTGELFF.

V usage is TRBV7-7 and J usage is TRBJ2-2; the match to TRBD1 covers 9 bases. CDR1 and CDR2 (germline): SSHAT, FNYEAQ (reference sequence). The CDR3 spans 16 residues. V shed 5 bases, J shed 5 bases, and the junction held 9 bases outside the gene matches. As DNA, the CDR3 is TGTGCCAGCAGCAAGGGACAGGGTGAATGGACCGGGGAGCTGTTTTTT. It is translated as CASSKGQGEWTGELFF. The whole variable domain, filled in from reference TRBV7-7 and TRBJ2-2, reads GAGVSQSPRYKVTKRGQDVTLRCDPISSHATLYWYQQALGQGPEFLTYFNYEAQPDKSGLPSDRFSAERPEGSISTLTIQRTEQRDSAMYRCASSKGQGEWTGELFFGEGSRLTVL.

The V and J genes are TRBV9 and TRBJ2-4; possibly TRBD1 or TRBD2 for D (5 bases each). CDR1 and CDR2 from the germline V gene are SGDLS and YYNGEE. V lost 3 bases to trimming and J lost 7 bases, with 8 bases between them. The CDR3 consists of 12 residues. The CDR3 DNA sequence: TGTGCCAGCAGCGGGGACGCGAACATTCAGTACTTC. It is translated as CASSGDANIQYF.

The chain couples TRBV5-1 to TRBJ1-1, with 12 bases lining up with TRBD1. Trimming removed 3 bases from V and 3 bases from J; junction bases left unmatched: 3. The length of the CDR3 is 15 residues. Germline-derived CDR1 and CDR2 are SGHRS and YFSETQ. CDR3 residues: CASSWGTGGYTEAFF. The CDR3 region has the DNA TGCGCCAGCAGCTGGGGGACAGGGGGCTACACTGAAGCTTTCTTT.

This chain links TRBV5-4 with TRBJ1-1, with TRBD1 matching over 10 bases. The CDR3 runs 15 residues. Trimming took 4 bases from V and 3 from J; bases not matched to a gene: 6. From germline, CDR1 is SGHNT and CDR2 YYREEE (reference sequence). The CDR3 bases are TGTGCCAGCAGCCTGACAGGGGGCGGGGACACTGAAGCTTTCTTT. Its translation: CASSLTGGGDTEAFF.

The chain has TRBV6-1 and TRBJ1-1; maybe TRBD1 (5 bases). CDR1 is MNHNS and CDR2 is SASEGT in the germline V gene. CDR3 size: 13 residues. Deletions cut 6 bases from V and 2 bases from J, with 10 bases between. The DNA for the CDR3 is TGTGCCAGCAGCATCCAGGGAAACACTGAAGCTTTCTTT. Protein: CASSIQGNTEAFF.

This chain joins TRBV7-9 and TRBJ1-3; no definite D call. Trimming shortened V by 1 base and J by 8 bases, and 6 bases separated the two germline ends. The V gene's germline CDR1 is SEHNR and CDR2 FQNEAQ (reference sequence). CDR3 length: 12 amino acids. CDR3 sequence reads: CASSLGVDTIYF. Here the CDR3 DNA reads TGTGCCAGCAGCTTAGGGGTGGACACCATATATTTT.

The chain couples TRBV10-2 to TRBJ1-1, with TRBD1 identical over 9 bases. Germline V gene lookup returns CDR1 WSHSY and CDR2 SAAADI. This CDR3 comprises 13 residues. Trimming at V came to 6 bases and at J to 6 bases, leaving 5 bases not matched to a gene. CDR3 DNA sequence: TGCGCCAGCAGGAACGGACAGGGGTCTGAAGCTTTCTTT. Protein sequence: CASRNGQGSEAFF.

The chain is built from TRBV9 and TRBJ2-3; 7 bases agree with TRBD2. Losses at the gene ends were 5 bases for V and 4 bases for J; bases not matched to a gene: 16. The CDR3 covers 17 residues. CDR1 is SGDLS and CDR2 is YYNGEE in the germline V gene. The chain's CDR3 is CASSREGAGVPPDTQYF. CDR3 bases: TGTGCCAGCAGTAGAGAGGGTGCGGGAGTCCCACCAGATACGCAGTATTTT.

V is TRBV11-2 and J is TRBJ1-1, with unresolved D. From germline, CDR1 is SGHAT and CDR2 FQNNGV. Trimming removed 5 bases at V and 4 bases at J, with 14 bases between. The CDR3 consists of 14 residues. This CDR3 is CASSPPGRGTEAFF. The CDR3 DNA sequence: TGTGCCAGCAGCCCCCCGGGGAGAGGCACTGAAGCTTTCTTT.

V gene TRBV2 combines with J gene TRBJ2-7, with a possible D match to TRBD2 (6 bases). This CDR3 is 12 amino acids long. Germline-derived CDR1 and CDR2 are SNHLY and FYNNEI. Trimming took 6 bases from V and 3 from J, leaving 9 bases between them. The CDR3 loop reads CASSGGLYEQYF. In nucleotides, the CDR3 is TGTGCCAGCAGCGGAGGGCTCTACGAGCAGTACTTC.

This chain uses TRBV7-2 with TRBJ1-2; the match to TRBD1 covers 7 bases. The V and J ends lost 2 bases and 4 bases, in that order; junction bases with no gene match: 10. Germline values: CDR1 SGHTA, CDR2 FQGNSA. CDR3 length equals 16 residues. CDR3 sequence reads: CASSLYPPGTAYGYTF. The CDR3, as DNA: TGTGCCAGCAGCTTATACCCCCCAGGGACAGCCTATGGCTACACCTTC.